The rows below give T cell receptor beta chains drawn from one sample of a study of long-term antiretroviral therapy in people with HIV. Sequencing was performed with immunoSEQ multiplex PCR; in TCRdb, only in-frame clones are kept and a portion is missing. Of some 19,000 clones in the sample, around 77% are singletons; the top ten hold 6.9%. Sequences were derived from unsorted PBMCs, sampled 2.2 years after starting antiretroviral therapy. The receptors here all came from a man aged 50 to 60 with HIV. CDR3s include the opening cysteine and the closing phenylalanine or tryptophan. A D gene is named only where the DNA matches it firmly. Clone size is shown for a subset of rows, as once, few, many or a class of expanded clone.

V gene: TRBV5-1
clone size: NA
D gene: NA
J gene: TRBJ2-3
CDR3 protein: CASSLGGADTQYF
CDR3 DNA: TGCGCCAGCAGCTTGGGGGGAGCAGATACGCAGTATTTT

V gene: TRBV30
clone size: NA
D gene: NA
J gene: TRBJ2-4
CDR3 protein: CAWSDQGWNIQYF
CDR3 DNA: TGTGCCTGGAGTGACCAGGGATGGAACATTCAGTACTTC

V gene: TRBV11-3
clone size: NA
D gene: TRBD2
J gene: TRBJ2-1
CDR3 protein: CASSRGLAGDEQFF
CDR3 DNA: TGTGCCAGCAGCCGTGGACTAGCGGGAGATGAGCAGTTCTTC

V gene: TRBV11-1
clone size: NA
D gene: TRBD1
J gene: TRBJ1-4
CDR3 protein: CASARDSHEKLFF
CDR3 DNA: TGTGCCAGCGCCCGGGACAGCCATGAAAAACTGTTTTTT

V gene: TRBV5-1
clone size: NA
D gene: TRBD1
J gene: TRBJ1-1
CDR3 protein: CASSIRTGRNTEAFF
CDR3 DNA: TGCGCCAGCAGCATCCGGACAGGGAGGAACACTGAAGCTTTCTTT

V gene: TRBV7-2
clone size: few
D gene: NA
J gene: TRBJ2-7
CDR3 protein: CASSLERGNEQYF
CDR3 DNA: TGTGCCAGCAGCTTAGAGAGGGGTAACGAGCAGTACTTC

V gene: TRBV7-9
clone size: NA
D gene: TRBD1
J gene: TRBJ1-1
CDR3 protein: CASSPWTGGGGTEAFF
CDR3 DNA: TGTGCCAGCAGCCCATGGACAGGGGGCGGTGGCACTGAAGCTTTCTTT

V gene: TRBV28
clone size: NA
D gene: NA
J gene: TRBJ1-2
CDR3 protein: CASSSPRDPAHGYTF
CDR3 DNA: TGTGCCAGCAGTTCCCCCCGGGATCCAGCGCATGGCTACACCTTC

V gene: TRBV10-1
clone size: NA
D gene: TRBD1
J gene: TRBJ2-7
CDR3 protein: CASSIVRTGGSYEQYF
CDR3 DNA: TGCGCCAGCAGTATAGTTCGGACAGGGGGGTCCTACGAGCAGTACTTC

V gene: TRBV27
clone size: NA
D gene: NA
J gene: TRBJ2-1
CDR3 protein: CASSRGSQSYNEQFF
CDR3 DNA: TGTGCCAGCAGTCGCGGGTCACAGTCCTACAATGAGCAGTTCTTC

V gene: TRBV5-6
clone size: NA
D gene: NA
J gene: TRBJ1-1
CDR3 protein: CASSLPVGDTEAFF
CDR3 DNA: TGTGCCAGCAGCTTGCCCGTCGGGGACACTGAAGCTTTCTTT

V gene: TRBV5-4
clone size: NA
D gene: NA
J gene: TRBJ1-1
CDR3 protein: CASSSAPPGGSSVNTEAFF
CDR3 DNA: TGTGCCAGCAGCTCCGCCCCCCCCGGGGGCTCAAGCGTGAACACTGAAGCTTTCTTT

V gene: TRBV13
clone size: NA
D gene: TRBD2
J gene: TRBJ2-3
CDR3 protein: CASSSTSGRAQYF
CDR3 DNA: TGTGCCAGCAGCTCGACTAGCGGGAGAGCGCAGTATTTT

V gene: TRBV7-9
clone size: NA
D gene: NA
J gene: TRBJ1-5
CDR3 protein: CASSLGGRGRFQPQHF
CDR3 DNA: TGTGCCAGCAGCTTAGGGGGGAGGGGCAGATTTCAGCCCCAGCATTTT

V gene: TRBV27
clone size: NA
D gene: TRBD1
J gene: TRBJ1-2
CDR3 protein: CASSLSTGNYGYTF
CDR3 DNA: TGTGCCAGCAGCCTTTCGACAGGGAACTATGGCTACACCTTC

V gene: TRBV11-2
clone size: NA
D gene: NA
J gene: TRBJ2-7
CDR3 protein: CASSTVQGHEQYF
CDR3 DNA: TGTGCCAGCAGCACAGTGCAGGGGCACGAGCAGTACTTC

V gene: TRBV11-2
clone size: NA
D gene: NA
J gene: TRBJ2-7
CDR3 protein: CASSLAGGPNYEQYF
CDR3 DNA: TGTGCCAGCAGCTTGGCCGGCGGGCCGAACTACGAGCAGTACTTC